One sample yielded the 13 T cell receptor beta chains listed below, sequenced in a study of blood T cell repertoires in COVID-19. Only in-frame clones appear in the TCRdb table, and some are missing; sequencing was by immunoSEQ multiplex PCR. This sample yields hundreds of thousands of clones, of which roughly 89% are seen a single time; about 4.6% belongs to the top ten. The specimen sequenced was peripheral blood. Receptors originate from a man aged 40-50 years with acute or convalescent COVID-19.

The J gene is TRBJ1-2, the V gene TRBV28; D may be TRBD1 (5 bases). The CDR3 is 15 amino acids. The germline V and J ends were trimmed by 4 bases and 10 bases, with 22 bases remaining between them. CDR1 and CDR2 (germline): MDHEN, SYDVKM. The CDR3 DNA sequence: TGTGCCAGCAGTTCATCGTCGAGAGGGACTAGGACCTACACCTTC. This codes for CASSSSSRGTRTYTF.

This sequence joins TRBV24-1 and TRBJ2-7, with D perhaps TRBD1 (5 bases). The CDR3 totals 11 residues. Germline CDR1 and CDR2: KGHDR and SFDVKD. Trimming left V 9 bases short and J 3 bases short, with 8 bases between. In DNA form, the CDR3 reads TGTGCCACCCCAGACAGCTACGAGCAGTACTTC. Translated: CATPDSYEQYF.

V gene TRBV11-1 combines with J gene TRBJ1-1; the match to TRBD1 covers 8 bases. CDR1 and CDR2 from the germline V gene are SGHAT and FQDESV (reference sequence). The CDR3 sequence is 15 residues long. V lost 5 bases and J lost 1; bases outside the gene matches: 6. The DNA for the CDR3 is TGTGCCAGCAGCGGACAGGGTCTGTCGAACACTGAAGCTTTCTTT. It translates to CASSGQGLSNTEAFF. The full variable domain, with the rest looked up from reference TRBV11-1 and TRBJ1-1, is EAEVAQSPRYKITEKSQAVAFWCDPISGHATLYWYRQILGQGPELLVQFQDESVVDDSQLPKDRFSAERLKGVDSTLKIQPAELGDSAMYLCASSGQGLSNTEAFFGQGTRLTVV.

The chain couples TRBV5-5 to TRBJ1-1, with D possibly TRBD1 on 6 matching bases. V lost 1 base to trimming and J lost 4 bases, with 11 bases between them. Germline lookup yields CDR1 SGHKS and CDR2 YYEKEE (reference sequence). The CDR3 covers 14 residues. The chain's CDR3 is CASSLTGSGTEAFF. In DNA, the CDR3 is TGTGCCAGCAGCTTGACAGGGTCCGGCACTGAAGCTTTCTTT. The complete variable domain, with remaining parts taken from reference TRBV5-5 and TRBJ1-1, reads DAGVTQSPTHLIKTRGQQVTLRCSPISGHKSVSWYQQVLGQGPQFIFQYYEKEERGRGNFPDRFSARQFPNYSSELNVNALLLGDSALYLCASSLTGSGTEAFFGQGTRLTVV.

This chain uses TRBV29-1 with TRBJ2-1, with a possible D match to TRBD2 (6 bases). V was shortened by 3 bases and J by 6 bases, with 12 bases between the two germline ends. The CDR3 runs 13 residues. Germline V gives CDR1 SQVTM, CDR2 ANQGSEA. CDR3 region: CSVDVWDFNEQFF. Written as DNA, the CDR3 is TGCAGCGTTGACGTCTGGGACTTCAATGAGCAGTTCTTC.

The DNA for the CDR3 is TGTGCCTCCTCTAGCGATTTAGGAGATACGCAGTATTTT. It translates to CASSSDLGDTQYF. V and J are TRBV30 and TRBJ2-3; possibly TRBD2 for D (6 bases). V was pared by 7 bases and J by 5 bases, with 16 bases between. Germline CDR1 reads GTSNPN; CDR2 reads SVGIG (reference sequence). This CDR3 region has 13 residues.

This clone has a single count. This chain uses TRBV10-3 with TRBJ1-6, with 7 bases fitting TRBD1. Germline loops: CDR1 ENHRY, CDR2 SYGVKD. V was pared by 0 bases and J by 5 bases, with 7 bases of the junction left unmatched. The CDR3 sequence is 17 residues long. CDR3 sequence (DNA): TGTGCCATCAGTGAGTCGAACCCGGGACAGAATAATTCACCCCTCCACTTT. It yields the protein CAISESNPGQNNSPLHF.

This clone has just a few counts. The V and J genes are TRBV12-3 or TRBV12-4 and TRBJ1-1; no clear D gene. The CDR3 consists of 12 residues. Trimming stripped 8 bases from V and 0 bases from J, with 7 bases between. In DNA form, the CDR3 reads TGTGCCAGCTCCAAGCTGAACACTGAAGCTTTCTTT. Its translation is CASSKLNTEAFF.

This CDR3 reads CASSGTNYGYTF. CDR3 DNA sequence: TGTGCCTCTTCCGGGACAAACTATGGCTACACCTTC. The rearrangement links TRBV6-6 to TRBJ1-2, with D possibly TRBD1 on 6 matching bases. The V and J ends lost 11 bases and 2 bases respectively, with 12 bases between them. This CDR3 has 12 amino acids. CDR1 and CDR2 from the germline V gene are MNHNY and SVGAGI (reference sequence).

The J gene is TRBJ2-5, the V gene TRBV3-1 (or the pseudogene TRBV3-2); weak D call: TRBD1 (6 bases). The CDR3 consists of 14 residues. The V and J ends lost 5 bases and 5 bases respectively, with 15 bases between them. The germline V gene encodes CDR1 LGHDT and CDR2 YNNKEL (reference sequence). The DNA for the CDR3 is TGTGCCAGCAGCACCTGGACAGACTGGGAGACCCAGTACTTC. It translates to CASSTWTDWETQYF.

The chain employs TRBV5-1 and TRBJ2-3, with 15 positions matching TRBD2. Germline CDR1 SGHRS, CDR2 YFSETQ. The CDR3 is made up of 18 amino acids. The V gene end was trimmed by 4 bases and the J gene end by 2 bases; junction bases not matched to a gene: 8. The chain's CDR3 is CASSQIRTSGGDTDTQYF. As DNA, the CDR3 is TGCGCCAGCAGCCAAATTCGGACTAGCGGGGGGGACACAGATACGCAGTATTTT.

This clone occurred a few times. The chain recombines TRBV3-1 (or the pseudogene TRBV3-2) with TRBJ2-7, with 7 bases that match TRBD2. Trimming at V came to 0 bases and at J to 4 bases, leaving 9 bases not matched to a gene. This CDR3 has 16 residues. Per germline, CDR1 LGHDT and CDR2 YNNKEL (reference sequence). The CDR3 sequence is CASSQEGRGWDYEQYF. In DNA form, the CDR3 reads TGTGCCAGCAGCCAAGAAGGGAGGGGTTGGGATTACGAGCAGTACTTC.

The CDR3 loop is CASSMSVVNTIYF. The CDR3 DNA reads TGTGCCAGTAGCATGAGCGTGGTGAACACCATATATTTT. J is TRBJ1-3 and V is TRBV19, with D uncertain. Per germline, CDR1 LNHDA and CDR2 SQIVND (reference sequence). The CDR3 has 13 amino acids. V lost 6 bases to trimming and J lost 7 bases, with 13 bases between them.